This entry lists 6 T cell receptor beta chains sequenced from one sample in a study of metastatic and nonmetastatic thyroid tumors. Thyroid surgery was preceded by no treatment in any patient. TCRdb used MiXCR to call clones anew from the PCR reads. The sample yields over 15,000 clones, about 30% seen once. The sequenced material came from tumor tissue. Receptors were obtained from a female donor with papillary thyroid cancer or a benign thyroid nodule (not recorded which). Some clones in this sample may be carry-over from other donors' samples.

Sample share makes this clone medium-sized. This chain connects TRBV3-1 to TRBJ1-2; maybe TRBD1 (6 bases). Germline V gene data show CDR1 as LGHDT and CDR2 as YNNKEL (reference sequence). CDR3 size: 13 residues. Deletions cut 5 bases from V and 6 bases from J, with 13 bases between. The CDR3 bases are TGTGCCAGCAGCGACAGGTCCGGGGATGGCTACACCTTC. This translates into CASSDRSGDGYTF.

This clone was counted at least ten times. The V and J genes are TRBV20-1 and TRBJ2-1, with 8 bases lining up with TRBD2. Germline V gene sequence: CDR1 DFQATT, CDR2 SNEGSKA (reference sequence). CDR3 size: 15 residues. The trim removed 1 base at V and 8 bases at J, leaving 10 bases unmatched. Here the CDR3 reads CSARGRGLVGDEQFF. The CDR3 nucleotides read TGCAGTGCTAGAGGACGGGGACTAGTGGGCGATGAGCAGTTCTTC.

This clone is deemed medium-sized. This chain connects TRBV28 to TRBJ1-1, with TRBD1 as a possible D gene (5 bases). Trimming cost V 4 bases and J 0 bases, with 9 bases left between them. The CDR3 contains 14 residues. Germline assignment: CDR1 MDHEN and CDR2 SYDVKM. CDR3 amino acids: CASSWGDMNTEAFF. The CDR3 DNA is TGTGCCAGCAGTTGGGGGGATATGAACACTGAAGCTTTCTTT.

In this sample, this clone turned up many times. The rearrangement links TRBV5-6 to TRBJ2-2; D is undetermined. V gave up 0 bases and J gave up 8 bases, with 11 bases separating them. The CDR3 spans 14 residues. Germline loops: CDR1 SGHDT, CDR2 YYEEEE. The CDR3 spells CASSLVQVRGELFF. CDR3 coding DNA: TGTGCCAGCAGCTTGGTGCAGGTGAGAGGGGAGCTGTTTTTT.

Turning to this clone: One base away lies a much larger clone, so this may be a sequencing read error. This specimen includes other DNA sequences encoding the same CDR3. This chain uses TRBV10-3 with TRBJ1-2; possible D gene TRBD1, 5 bases. CDR1 ENHRY and CDR2 SYGVKD come from the germline V gene. The V and J ends lost 6 bases and 8 bases respectively, with 16 bases between them. The length of the CDR3 is 13 residues. CDR3 nucleotides: TGTGCCATCAGGCTCGACGGGAGGGGAGGCTACACCTTC. As protein: CAIRLDGRGGYTF.

V usage is TRBV5-1 and J usage is TRBJ2-7; perhaps TRBD2 as D (6 bases). Germline V lookup: CDR1 SGHRS, CDR2 YFSETQ. This CDR3 has 16 residues. V was pared by 4 bases and J by 4 bases, with 21 bases between. The CDR3, as DNA: TGCGCCAGCAGCCCATCGGACTTCGGGAGAGGGTACGAGCAGTACTTC. Protein sequence: CASSPSDFGRGYEQYF.